This note documents a single T cell receptor beta chain sequence. The data derive from a study of shared clonotypes between healthy human individuals. Study-wide background: Ranging from 18 to 49 in age, donors were a couple of women and a few men.

The germline V gene has CDR1 MNHNS and CDR2 SASEGT. The CDR3 length is 16 residues. V lost 4 bases to trimming and J lost 0 bases, with 16 bases between them. Assay execution proceeded at the deep level. Sequencing used immunoSEQ multiplex PCR; TCRdb keeps in-frame clones, though not all of them. The sample contains about 1.5 million clones, approximately 98% of which appear only once. The donor cohort consisted entirely of Caucasian adults residing in Nashville, Tennessee. The sequence was collected from a man aged 25 to 45 in good health. Sequencing was done on a sample of naive CD4+ T cells sorted from blood. Subset specified: CD45RA+ positively selected. The rearrangement uses TRBV6-1 and TRBJ2-7; D gene unclear. The CDR3 DNA follows: TGTGCCAGCAGTGCCGGTAAATACCAGAGCTCCTACGAGCAGTACTTC. Its protein is CASSAGKYQSSYEQYF.